This is a list of T cell receptor beta chains from one sample in a study of T-cell memory formation after mild COVID-19. TCRdb reanalysed the 5' RACE reads using MiXCR and keeps one entry per CDR3 protein. In the table there are roughly 620,000 distinct CDR3 sequences, about 20% of which are singletons. Input material: PBMCs or a T cell subset sorted from them (not recorded which). These receptors originate from an adult woman who had mild COVID-19 (a few samples of this study predate the infection). Cell type and time point are not known. Both conserved end residues are part of each CDR3. Each record gives: J gene, clone size, V gene, D gene, CDR3 protein, CDR3 DNA. A D gene is named only where the DNA matches it firmly. The size of a clone is reported for some rows only, either as once, few or many, or as a class for expanded clones.

TRBJ2-7 | - | TRBV5-6 | - | CASSLGGWNEQYF | TGTGCCAGCAGCTTGGGGGGCTGGAACGAGCAGTACTTC
TRBJ2-7 | - | TRBV11-3 | - | CASSLDGVTSSYEQYF | TGTGCCAGCAGCTTAGACGGCGTAACGAGCTCCTACGAGCAGTACTTC
TRBJ1-5 | few | TRBV5-6 | - | CASSLVPGASNQPQHF | TGTGCCAGCAGCTTGGTCCCGGGGGCGAGCAATCAGCCCCAGCATTTT
TRBJ2-1 | many | TRBV20-1 | TRBD2 | CSASGGRIDEQFF | TGCAGTGCTAGCGGCGGGAGGATCGATGAGCAGTTCTTC
TRBJ1-1 | many | TRBV12-3/TRBV12-4 | - | CASSFSSGFGTEAFF | TGTGCCAGCAGTTTCAGTTCAGGGTTTGGCACTGAAGCTTTCTTT
TRBJ1-1 | - | TRBV29-1 | TRBD1 | CSVDHRGSGTEAFF | TGCAGCGTTGACCACAGGGGATCGGGCACTGAAGCTTTCTTT
TRBJ2-1 | - | TRBV7-6 | - | CASSLVVQSNEQFF | TGTGCCAGCAGCTTAGTAGTCCAGTCAAATGAGCAGTTCTTC
TRBJ2-5 | - | TRBV30 | TRBD2 | CAWKSGGALETQYF | TGTGCCTGGAAGAGCGGGGGGGCTCTTGAGACCCAGTACTTC
TRBJ2-7 | - | TRBV4-3 | - | CASSQDVKGYEQYF | TGCGCCAGCAGCCAAGATGTGAAGGGCTACGAGCAGTACTTC
TRBJ2-2 | - | TRBV4-2 | TRBD2 | CASSQNRDYPTGELFF | TGTGCCAGCAGCCAAAACCGGGACTACCCCACCGGGGAGCTGTTTTTT
TRBJ2-1 | - | TRBV12-3/TRBV12-4 | - | CASSLGGTVFF | TGTGCCAGCAGTTTAGGTGGGACCGTATTCTTC
TRBJ2-1 | few | TRBV20-1 | TRBD2 | CSAGPKTSGKRDEQFF | TGCAGTGCTGGTCCGAAGACTAGCGGGAAAAGAGACGAGCAGTTCTTC
TRBJ2-1 | few | TRBV7-2 | TRBD1 | CASSGRQGHNEQFF | TGTGCCAGCAGCGGCAGACAGGGCCACAATGAGCAGTTCTTC
TRBJ1-5 | few | TRBV20-1 | - | CSARDPRQGNQPQHF | TGCAGTGCTAGAGACCCCCGGCAGGGGAATCAGCCCCAGCATTTT
TRBJ1-1 | - | TRBV20-1 | - | CSARDLRAQGTEAFF | TGCAGTGCTAGAGATCTTCGGGCCCAGGGGACTGAAGCTTTCTTT
TRBJ1-4 | few | TRBV5-1 | - | CASSRGGDEKLFF | TGCGCCAGCAGCCGTGGAGGTGATGAAAAACTGTTTTTT
TRBJ2-7 | - | TRBV20-1 | - | CSARGDTGTYEQYF | TGCAGTGCTAGGGGGGATACGGGAACCTACGAGCAGTACTTC
TRBJ2-1 | many | TRBV5-1 | TRBD2 | CASKTLAGDRVEQFF | TGCGCCAGCAAGACACTAGCGGGAGACCGAGTTGAGCAGTTCTTC
TRBJ1-1 | few | TRBV1 | - | CTSSQEGLYSTEAFF | TGCACCAGCAGCCAAGAGGGATTGTATAGCACTGAAGCTTTCTTT